The 19 T cell receptor beta chains in this list originate from one sample, sequenced in a study of cytomegalovirus exposure and HLA in healthy donors. 13 Jbeta primers and 60 Vbeta primers were used for the PCR. Generated by immunoSEQ multiplex PCR, the TCRdb table keeps only in-frame clones and is missing some. The data contain around 150,000 clones, about two thirds of them singletons. The sequenced sample consisted of PBMCs. The origin of the receptors is a middle-aged man in good health and CMV-seropositive.

This chain connects TRBV6-1 to TRBJ1-1; 10 bases match TRBD1. The CDR3 contains 14 residues. V gave up 6 bases and J gave up 3 bases; unmatched junction bases: 4. Germline-derived CDR1 and CDR2 are MNHNS and SASEGT. The chain's CDR3 is CASREDRGDTEAFF. CDR3 in DNA: TGTGCCAGCAGAGAGGACAGGGGGGACACTGAAGCTTTCTTT.

This clone was seen more than once but under ten times. The V and J genes are TRBV6-6 and TRBJ1-1, with a possible D match to TRBD1 (5 bases). Germline V gives CDR1 MNHNY, CDR2 SVGAGI (reference sequence). The CDR3 is made up of 13 amino acids. Trimming took off 4 bases at V and 4 bases at J, with 10 bases between the two ends. The CDR3 bases are TGTGCCAGCAGTTCCTGGGGGGTCACTGAAGCTTTCTTT. The encoded protein is CASSSWGVTEAFF.

The V gene is TRBV5-1, the J gene TRBJ1-1; D not certain. Germline V gene sequence: CDR1 SGHRS, CDR2 YFSETQ. The CDR3 runs 16 residues. Deletions cut 0 bases from V and 0 bases from J, with 12 bases between. CDR3 protein: CASSLVGARMNTEAFF. For the CDR3, the DNA is TGCGCCAGCAGCTTGGTTGGAGCTAGGATGAACACTGAAGCTTTCTTT.

The chain links TRBV6-5 to TRBJ2-1; TRBD2 agrees at 14 bases. V lost 7 bases to trimming and J lost 7 bases; unmatched junction nucleotides: 6. The germline gives CDR1 MNHEY, CDR2 SVGAGI. The CDR3 covers 15 residues. CDR3 bases: TGTGCCAGCAACGCGGGACTAGCGGGAGTGAATGAGCAGTTCTTC. Translated, it gives CASNAGLAGVNEQFF.

The genes are TRBV27 and TRBJ2-2; TRBD1 is a possible D gene (6 bases). V shed 2 bases and J shed 7 bases, with 8 bases lying between them. The CDR3 sequence is 13 residues long. Germline V lookup: CDR1 MNHEY, CDR2 SMNVEV (reference sequence). For the CDR3, the DNA is TGTGCCAGCAGTTTAGGACAGTTCGGGGAGCTGTTTTTT. It yields the protein CASSLGQFGELFF.

The rearrangement links TRBV5-6 to TRBJ1-1; the match to TRBD1 covers 7 bases. Unmatched junction bases numbered 18, after V lost 4 bases and J lost 6 bases. This CDR3 has 17 amino acids. Germline V CDR1 and CDR2: SGHDT, YYEEEE. CDR3 in DNA: TGTGCCAGCAGCCGAACCCGGGACAGCGGTTTCCGCGCTGAAGCTTTCTTT. Translated: CASSRTRDSGFRAEAFF. The complete variable domain, with remaining parts taken from reference TRBV5-6 and TRBJ1-1, reads DAGVTQSPTHLIKTRGQQVTLRCSPKSGHDTVSWYQQALGQGPQFIFQYYEEEERQRGNFPDRFSGHQFPNYSSELNVNALLLGDSALYLCASSRTRDSGFRAEAFFGQGTRLTVV.

V usage is TRBV27 and J usage is TRBJ1-1; D not resolved. The ends were cut back, 5 bases at V and 10 bases at J, with 20 bases in the middle. Germline V CDR1 and CDR2: MNHEY, SMNVEV (reference sequence). CDR3 length: 14 residues. The CDR3 loop reads CASSPRSSRFGAFF. The CDR3, as DNA: TGTGCCAGCAGTCCACGGTCATCAAGATTCGGAGCTTTCTTT.

This clone has a handful of counts. The chain couples TRBV2 to TRBJ2-3; tentatively, D is TRBD1 (5 bases). Trimming took 6 bases from V and 5 from J, leaving 12 bases between them. The germline CDR1 and CDR2 sequences are SNHLY and FYNNEI. The CDR3 spans 13 residues. The chain's CDR3 is CASRTDRVDTQYF. The CDR3 DNA follows: TGTGCCAGCAGAACCGACAGAGTAGATACGCAGTATTTT. The full variable domain, completed using reference TRBV2 and TRBJ2-3, is EPEVTQTPSHQVTQMGQEVILRCVPISNHLYFYWYRQILGQKVEFLVSFYNNEISEKSEIFDDQFSVERPDGSNFTLKIRSTKLEDSAMYFCASRTDRVDTQYFGPGTRLTVL.

The chain joins TRBV10-1 to TRBJ1-5, with TRBD1 matching over 8 bases. The CDR3 has 13 amino acids. J was trimmed by 5 bases and V by 3 bases; bases with no gene match: 0. CDR1 and CDR2 (germline): WNHNN, SYGVQD (reference sequence). The CDR3 loop is CASSDRGHQPQHF. CDR3 sequence (DNA): TGCGCCAGCAGTGACAGGGGGCATCAGCCCCAGCATTTT.

About this clone itself: The same CDR3 arises from other DNA sequences in this sample as well. The chain recombines TRBV5-1 with TRBJ1-2; TRBD1 might be the D (6 bases). V dropped 3 bases and J dropped 2 bases, with 14 bases sitting between them. The germline CDR1 and CDR2 sequences are SGHRS and YFSETQ. This CDR3 has 15 residues. CDR3 loop: CASSSHLQGNYGYTF. DNA for the CDR3: TGCGCCAGCAGCTCCCACCTACAGGGCAACTATGGCTACACCTTC. The full variable domain, in which reference TRBV5-1 and TRBJ1-2 provide the parts outside the CDR3, is KAGVTQTPRYLIKTRGQQVTLSCSPISGHRSVSWYQQTPGQGLQFLFEYFSETQRNKGNFPGRFSGRQFSNSRSEMNVSTLELGDSALYLCASSSHLQGNYGYTFGSGTRLTVV.

The chain carries TRBV2 and TRBJ1-2; 8 positions match TRBD1. There are 17 residues in the CDR3. Looked up from germline, CDR1 is SNHLY and CDR2 is FYNNEI. Trimming took 7 bases from V and 6 from J; bases not matched to a gene: 19. CDR3 sequence: CASTSRQGRYRSDGYTF. Here the CDR3 DNA reads TGTGCCAGCACCTCGCGACAGGGGAGGTACCGGTCTGATGGCTACACCTTC.

The chain has TRBV2 and TRBJ2-2; D perhaps matches TRBD1 (7 bases). Germline CDR1 reads SNHLY; CDR2 reads FYNNEI. This CDR3 comprises 13 residues. The ends were cut back, 6 bases at V and 7 bases at J, with 12 bases in the middle. The CDR3 DNA reads as TGTGCCAGCAGGGTTCAGGGGGGCGGGGAGCTGTTTTTT. This translates into CASRVQGGGELFF.

The chain uses TRBV7-2 and TRBJ2-3, with 10 bases aligning to TRBD2. CDR1 is SGHTA, CDR2 FQGNSA, per germline. The CDR3 runs to 16 residues. The V gene end was trimmed by 5 bases and the J gene end by 2 bases; junction bases not matched to a gene: 7. The chain's CDR3 is CASSHGLAEVTDTQYF. CDR3 in DNA: TGTGCCAGCAGCCATGGACTAGCGGAAGTCACAGATACGCAGTATTTT.

This clone was recorded once. The J gene is TRBJ1-1, the V gene TRBV19; 9 nucleotides match TRBD1. Per germline, CDR1 LNHDA and CDR2 SQIVND (reference sequence). This CDR3 is 14 amino acids long. J was trimmed by 1 base and V by 10 bases; bases with no gene match: 7. The CDR3 DNA reads as TGTGCCACCATCACAGGGGGCTCGAACACTGAAGCTTTCTTT. Translation: CATITGGSNTEAFF.

The V call is TRBV9, the J call TRBJ2-3; 8 bases agree with TRBD1. The length of the CDR3 is 16 residues. V dropped 2 bases and J dropped 2; count of bases not matched to a gene: 7. In germline, CDR1 is SGDLS, CDR2 YYNGEE. The CDR3 spells CASSVELDRVTDTQYF. DNA for the CDR3: TGTGCCAGCAGCGTTGAGTTGGACAGGGTCACAGATACGCAGTATTTT.

The chain links TRBV5-1 to TRBJ1-4, with D hard to call. The CDR3 has 14 residues. Per germline, CDR1 SGHRS and CDR2 YFSETQ. V lost 1 base and J lost 4, with 8 bases in between. The CDR3 region is CASSLTGDNEKLFF. The DNA of the CDR3 is TGCGCCAGCAGCTTGACCGGGGATAATGAAAAACTGTTTTTT.

The gene calls are TRBV7-9 and TRBJ2-1; TRBD2 matches at 10 bases. Germline V CDR1 and CDR2: SEHNR, FQNEAQ (reference sequence). Unmatched junction bases numbered 5, after V lost 2 bases and J lost 7 bases. CDR3 length: 15 residues. The CDR3 spells CASSLLAGVNNEQFF. CDR3 nucleotide sequence: TGTGCCAGCAGCTTACTAGCGGGAGTCAATAATGAGCAGTTCTTC.

This rearrangement joins TRBV7-2 to TRBJ1-5, with D perhaps matching TRBD1 (5 bases). Trimming left V 2 bases short and J 4 bases short, with 9 bases between. The length of the CDR3 is 14 residues. Germline V lookup: CDR1 SGHTA, CDR2 FQGNSA. The CDR3 coding sequence is TGTGCCAGCAGCTTAACCCGACAGAATCAGCCCCAGCATTTT. Protein: CASSLTRQNQPQHF.

A few counts support this clone. This chain joins TRBV4-1 and TRBJ2-1; 8 bases map to TRBD1. Trimming at V came to 3 bases and at J to 3 bases, leaving 7 bases not matched to a gene. Germline values: CDR1 MGHRA, CDR2 YSYEKL. The CDR3 has 16 residues. In nucleotides, the CDR3 is TGCGCCAGCAGCCACCGGGACAGGACCGACTACAATGAGCAGTTCTTC. This sequence encodes CASSHRDRTDYNEQFF.